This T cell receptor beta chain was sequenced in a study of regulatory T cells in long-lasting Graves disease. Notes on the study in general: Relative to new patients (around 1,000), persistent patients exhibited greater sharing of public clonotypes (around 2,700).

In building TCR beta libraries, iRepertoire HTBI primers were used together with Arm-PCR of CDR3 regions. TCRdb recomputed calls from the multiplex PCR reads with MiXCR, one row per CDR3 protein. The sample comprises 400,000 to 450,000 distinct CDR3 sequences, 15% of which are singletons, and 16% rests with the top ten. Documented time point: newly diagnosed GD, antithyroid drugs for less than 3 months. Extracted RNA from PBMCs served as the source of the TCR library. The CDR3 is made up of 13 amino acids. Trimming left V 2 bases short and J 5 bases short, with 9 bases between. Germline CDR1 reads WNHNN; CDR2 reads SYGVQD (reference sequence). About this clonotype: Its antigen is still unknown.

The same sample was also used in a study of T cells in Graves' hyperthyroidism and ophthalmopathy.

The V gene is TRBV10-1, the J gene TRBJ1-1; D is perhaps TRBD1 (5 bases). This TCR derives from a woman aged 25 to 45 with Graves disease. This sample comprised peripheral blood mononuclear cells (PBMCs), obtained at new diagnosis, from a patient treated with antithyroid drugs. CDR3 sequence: CASSESRGTEAFF. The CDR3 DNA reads TGCGCCAGCAGTGAGAGTCGGGGGACTGAAGCTTTCTTT.